This TCR beta chain came from a study of blood T cell repertoires in COVID-19. V shed 2 bases and J shed 2 bases, with 13 bases lying between them. The germline V gene has CDR1 MNHNS and CDR2 SASEGT. The CDR3 contains 15 residues. Original analysis: Researchers report that nucleated cell counts were estimated from reference gene primer amplification. The repertoire was sequenced with immunoSEQ multiplex PCR; TCRdb's copy has only in-frame clones and lacks some. V, J and clone size are those of that table, while D and trimming were read from the DNA. The sample contains 55,000 to 85,000 clones, roughly 87% of which appear only once.

What was sequenced was peripheral blood. The source is a woman aged 18 to 35 with acute or convalescent COVID-19. The chain joins TRBV6-1 to TRBJ2-7, with D maybe TRBD1 (6 bases). Here the CDR3 reads CASSELRGPTYEQYF. CDR3 DNA: TGTGCCAGCAGTGAACTCAGGGGTCCTACCTACGAGCAGTACTTC.